Listed below are T cell receptor beta chains from one sample, sequenced in a study of T cell repertoires in ileal Crohn's disease. The data were produced by immunoSEQ multiplex PCR, yet TCRdb's version contains in-frame clones alone and is incomplete. The table lists about 9,200 clones, roughly 85% of them singletons, with around 17% in the top ten. Sequencing was done on a sample of ileal tissue. Every receptor here comes from an adult with Crohn's disease. Both conserved end residues are part of each CDR3. A D gene is named only where the DNA matches it firmly. Part of the rows lack a size; the others show once, few, many or a class for expanded clones.

j_gene,v_gene,d_gene,abundance,CDR3aa,CDR3nt
TRBJ2-7,TRBV2,-,-,CASSASWGGERSYEQYF,TGTGCCAGCAGCGCCTCGTGGGGGGGCGAGAGGTCCTACGAGCAGTACTTC
TRBJ2-3,TRBV10-2,TRBD2,-,CASDFGGSAGDTQYF,TGCGCCAGCGACTTCGGCGGGAGTGCGGGAGATACGCAGTATTTT
TRBJ2-1,TRBV4-1,TRBD1,-,CASSQEGTGTEQFF,TGCGCCAGCAGCCAAGAAGGGACAGGTACTGAGCAGTTCTTC
TRBJ2-5,TRBV5-1,-,-,CASSQGGYQETQYF,TGCGCCAGCTCCCAAGGGGGTTACCAAGAGACCCAGTACTTC
TRBJ2-1,TRBV4-2,TRBD1,-,CASSPDRAVLAGYNEQFF,TGTGCCAGCAGCCCCGACAGGGCTGTCCTTGCTGGGTACAATGAGCAGTTCTTC
TRBJ2-1,TRBV19,TRBD2,-,CASSTRPGLAGVDEQFF,TGTGCCAGTAGTACCAGACCGGGACTAGCGGGAGTGGATGAGCAGTTCTTC
TRBJ1-5,TRBV2,-,-,CASSEGFLSNQPQHF,TGTGCCAGCAGTGAAGGTTTCCTAAGCAATCAGCCCCAGCATTTT
TRBJ2-1,TRBV4-1,TRBD1,-,CASSQEAVQGAYNEQFF,TGCGCCAGCAGCCAAGAGGCTGTGCAGGGGGCCTACAATGAGCAGTTCTTC
TRBJ2-1,TRBV12-5,TRBD2,-,CASGLVFVGDPGLEVYEQFF,TGTGCTAGTGGTTTGGTATTTGTCGGGGACCCGGGACTAGAGGTTTATGAGCAGTTCTTC
TRBJ2-1,TRBV2,TRBD2,-,CASRRAGGGYNEQFF,TGTGCCAGCAGAAGAGCGGGGGGCGGTTACAATGAGCAGTTCTTC
TRBJ2-3,TRBV6-6,-,few,CASKTGQLADTQYF,TGTGCCAGCAAAACCGGACAGCTCGCGGATACGCAGTATTTT
TRBJ2-7,TRBV15,-,once,CATSRVLTISYEQYF,TGTGCCACCAGCAGAGTTCTTACCATCAGCTACGAGCAGTACTTC
TRBJ2-2,TRBV6-5,-,-,CASSYSGEAWELFF,TGTGCCAGCAGTTACTCGGGGGAGGCCTGGGAGCTGTTTTTT
TRBJ2-3,TRBV2,TRBD2,-,CASGTSGFYTDTQYF,TGTGCCAGCGGGACTAGCGGGTTCTACACAGATACGCAGTATTTT
TRBJ2-3,TRBV7-3,TRBD2,-,CASSQRASGSSDTQYF,TGTGCCAGCAGCCAGCGGGCTAGCGGGAGTTCAGATACGCAGTATTTT
TRBJ2-7,TRBV4-3,-,-,CASSHSTGYEQYF,TGCGCCAGCAGCCATTCCACAGGCTACGAGCAGTACTTC
TRBJ2-1,TRBV11-2,TRBD2,-,CASTSGGEQFF,TGTGCCAGCACCTCGGGGGGTGAGCAGTTCTTC
TRBJ2-7,TRBV30,-,once,CASSFGATAYEQYF,TGTGCCTCGTCCTTCGGAGCGACCGCCTACGAGCAGTACTTC
TRBJ2-3,TRBV27,-,-,CASSLRGTTDTQYF,TGTGCCAGCAGTTTAAGGGGCACCACAGATACGCAGTATTTT
TRBJ1-2,TRBV7-9,-,-,CASSLETGAITF,TGTGCCAGCAGCTTAGAAACGGGAGCCATCACCTTC
TRBJ2-3,TRBV7-7,-,-,CASSRDFTDTQYF,TGTGCTAGCAGCCGGGACTTCACAGATACGCAGTATTTT
TRBJ2-3,TRBV7-3,-,-,CASSSGHHTSTDTQYF,TGTGCCAGCAGCTCGGGACACCATACTAGCACAGATACGCAGTATTTT
TRBJ2-7,TRBV5-4,-,-,CASSLERGGYEQYF,TGTGCCAGCAGCTTGGAGAGGGGAGGCTACGAGCAGTACTTC
TRBJ1-6,TRBV4-3,TRBD1,-,CASSGQGNSPLHF,TGCGCCAGCAGCGGACAGGGGAATTCACCCCTCCACTTT
TRBJ2-1,TRBV15,TRBD2,-,CATSRVRFGTSGRFGNEQFF,TGTGCCACCAGCAGAGTTCGTTTCGGGACTAGCGGGAGATTTGGCAATGAGCAGTTCTTC
TRBJ2-1,TRBV7-2,TRBD2,-,CASRLEVLAGDPYNEQFF,TGTGCCAGCAGGCTAGAGGTCCTAGCGGGGGATCCCTACAATGAGCAGTTCTTC
TRBJ2-3,TRBV4-2,-,-,CASSQVRDISTDTQYF,TGTGCCAGCAGCCAAGTTCGGGACATTAGCACAGATACGCAGTATTTT
TRBJ2-7,TRBV5-1,TRBD1,-,CASSSGTGDAHYEQYF,TGCGCCAGCAGCTCGGGGACAGGCGATGCGCACTACGAGCAGTACTTC
TRBJ2-7,TRBV2,-,-,CARGSLYSYEQYF,TGTGCCAGAGGGAGCTTATACTCCTACGAGCAGTACTTC
TRBJ2-1,TRBV15,TRBD2,-,CATSREDLAGVGNEQFF,TGTGCCACCAGCAGAGAAGATTTAGCGGGAGTGGGCAATGAGCAGTTCTTC
TRBJ2-7,TRBV7-3,-,-,CASSLSQGYEQYF,TGTGCCAGCAGCCTCTCACAGGGTTACGAGCAGTACTTC
TRBJ1-2,TRBV6-5,TRBD1,-,CASRPQGGSYGYTF,TGTGCCAGCAGGCCACAGGGGGGTAGCTATGGCTACACCTTC
TRBJ2-3,TRBV5-1,-,-,CASSLSFTDTQYF,TGCGCCAGCAGCTTGTCTTTCACAGATACGCAGTATTTT
TRBJ1-1,TRBV30,-,-,CAWSLTDRANTEAFF,TGTGCCTGGAGCCTAACCGACAGAGCGAACACTGAAGCTTTCTTT
TRBJ1-4,TRBV5-1,TRBD1,-,CASSSNPTGGSEKLFF,TGCGCCAGCAGCTCAAACCCGACAGGGGGATCTGAAAAACTGTTTTTT
TRBJ2-7,TRBV7-6,TRBD2,-,CASSPRAPSGSSYEQYF,TGTGCCAGCAGCCCGAGAGCTCCTAGCGGGAGCTCCTACGAGCAGTACTTC
TRBJ2-1,TRBV20-1,-,-,CSARDRDEQFF,TGCAGTGCTAGAGATCGGGATGAGCAGTTCTTC
TRBJ1-5,TRBV7-2,-,-,CASSWTVGEPQHF,TGTGCCAGCAGCTGGACAGTCGGCGAGCCCCAGCATTTT
TRBJ2-7,TRBV4-1,TRBD1,-,CASSTGQVPYEQYF,TGCGCCAGCAGCACAGGACAGGTCCCCTACGAGCAGTACTTC
TRBJ1-2,TRBV7-8,-,-,CASSLGGVDGYTF,TGTGCCAGCAGCTTAGGGGGGGTGGATGGCTACACCTTC
TRBJ2-1,TRBV5-1,TRBD2,-,CASSAGGPLNEQFF,TGCGCCAGCAGCGCGGGGGGGCCTCTCAATGAGCAGTTCTTC
TRBJ2-1,TRBV5-4,-,-,CASSSGSPAIRYEQFF,TGTGCCAGCAGCTCGGGGTCCCCCGCTATTAGGTATGAGCAGTTCTTC
TRBJ2-7,TRBV30,-,-,CAWSGYGYEQYF,TGTGCCTGGAGTGGCTACGGGTACGAGCAGTACTTC
TRBJ1-6,TRBV4-1,-,-,CASSPLPSSYNSPLHF,TGCGCCAGCAGCCCCCTGCCGAGCTCCTATAATTCACCCCTCCACTTT
TRBJ1-5,TRBV7-9,-,few,CATSGGDQPQHF,TGTGCCACCTCGGGGGGTGATCAGCCCCAGCATTTT